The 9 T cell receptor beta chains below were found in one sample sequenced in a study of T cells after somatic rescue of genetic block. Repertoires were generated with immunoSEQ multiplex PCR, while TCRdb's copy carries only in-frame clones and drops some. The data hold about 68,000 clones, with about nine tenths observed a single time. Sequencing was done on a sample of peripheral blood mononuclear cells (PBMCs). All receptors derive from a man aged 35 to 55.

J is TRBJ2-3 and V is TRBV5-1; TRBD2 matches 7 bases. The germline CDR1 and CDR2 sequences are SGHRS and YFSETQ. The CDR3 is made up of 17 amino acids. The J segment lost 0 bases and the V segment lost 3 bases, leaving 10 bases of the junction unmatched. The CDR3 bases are TGCGCCAGCAGCTCGGGGGGACCCGTTACTAGCACAGATACGCAGTATTTT. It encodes CASSSGGPVTSTDTQYF. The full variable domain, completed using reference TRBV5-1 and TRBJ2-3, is KAGVTQTPRYLIKTRGQQVTLSCSPISGHRSVSWYQQTPGQGLQFLFEYFSETQRNKGNFPGRFSGRQFSNSRSEMNVSTLELGDSALYLCASSSGGPVTSTDTQYFGPGTRLTVL.

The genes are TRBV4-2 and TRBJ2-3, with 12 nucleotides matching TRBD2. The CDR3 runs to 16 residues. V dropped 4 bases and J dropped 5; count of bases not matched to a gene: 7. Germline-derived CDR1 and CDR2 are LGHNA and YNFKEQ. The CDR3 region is CASSRRLAGEGDTQYF. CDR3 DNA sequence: TGTGCCAGCAGCCGCAGACTAGCGGGAGAGGGAGATACGCAGTATTTT.

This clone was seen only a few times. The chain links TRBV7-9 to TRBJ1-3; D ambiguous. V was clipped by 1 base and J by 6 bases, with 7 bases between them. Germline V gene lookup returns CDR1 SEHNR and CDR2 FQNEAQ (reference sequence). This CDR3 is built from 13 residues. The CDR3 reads CASSLVAENTIYF. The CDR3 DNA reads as TGTGCCAGCAGCTTAGTCGCGGAAAACACCATATATTTT.

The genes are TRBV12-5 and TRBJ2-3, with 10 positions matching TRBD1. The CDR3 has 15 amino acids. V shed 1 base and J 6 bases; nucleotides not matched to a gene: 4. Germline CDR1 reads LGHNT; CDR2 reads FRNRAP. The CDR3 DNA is TGTGCTAGTGGTTTGGGGGACAGGGGCAGGGATACGCAGTATTTT. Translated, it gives CASGLGDRGRDTQYF.

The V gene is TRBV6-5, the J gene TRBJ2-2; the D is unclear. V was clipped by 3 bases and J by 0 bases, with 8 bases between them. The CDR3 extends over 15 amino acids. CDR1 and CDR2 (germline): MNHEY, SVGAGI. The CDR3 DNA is TGTGCCAGCAGTTATTGGCAGACGAACACCGGGGAGCTGTTTTTT. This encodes CASSYWQTNTGELFF.

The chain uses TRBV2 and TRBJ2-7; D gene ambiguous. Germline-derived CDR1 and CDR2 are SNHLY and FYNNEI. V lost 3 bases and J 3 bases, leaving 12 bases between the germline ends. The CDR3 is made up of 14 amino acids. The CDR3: CASSEGWQLYEQYF. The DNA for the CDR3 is TGTGCCAGCAGTGAGGGTTGGCAGCTCTACGAGCAGTACTTC.

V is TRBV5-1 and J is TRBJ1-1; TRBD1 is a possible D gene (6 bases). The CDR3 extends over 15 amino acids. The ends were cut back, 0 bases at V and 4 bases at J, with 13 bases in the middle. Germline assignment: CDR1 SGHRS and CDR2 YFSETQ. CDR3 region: CASSLVRGLSTEAFF. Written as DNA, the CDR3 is TGCGCCAGCAGCTTGGTCCGGGGGCTCAGCACTGAAGCTTTCTTT.

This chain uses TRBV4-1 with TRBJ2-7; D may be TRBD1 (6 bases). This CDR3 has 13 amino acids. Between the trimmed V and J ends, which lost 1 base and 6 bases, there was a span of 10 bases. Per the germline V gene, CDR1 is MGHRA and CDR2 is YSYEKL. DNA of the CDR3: TGCGCCAGCAGCCAAGTGGGGGCCGGCGAGCAGTACTTC. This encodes CASSQVGAGEQYF.

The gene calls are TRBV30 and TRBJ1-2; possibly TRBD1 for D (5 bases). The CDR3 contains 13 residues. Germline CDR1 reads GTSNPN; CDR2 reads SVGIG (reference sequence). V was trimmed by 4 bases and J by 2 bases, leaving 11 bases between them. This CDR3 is CAWIQPGNYGYTF. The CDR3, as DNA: TGTGCCTGGATTCAGCCAGGGAACTATGGCTACACCTTC.